The 19 T cell receptor beta chains below all came from one sample that was sequenced in a study of shared clonotypes between healthy human individuals. The table came from immunoSEQ multiplex PCR; TCRdb's copy has only in-frame clones and leaves some out. The sample lists under 850,000 clones, 55% to 80% occurring once. The sample taken for sequencing was memory CD4+ T cells sorted from blood. Subset noted: CD45RA-negative fraction. The receptors derive from a woman aged 25 to 39 in good health.

The V call is TRBV5-4, the J call TRBJ2-1; the match to TRBD2 covers 14 bases. V dropped 1 base and J dropped 3; count of bases not matched to a gene: 12. The CDR3 is made up of 20 amino acids. Germline-derived CDR1 and CDR2 are SGHNT and YYREEE (reference sequence). CDR3 nucleotides: TGTGCCAGCAGCTTGAAGACTAGCGGGAGGGCCTCCCAGTACTACAATGAGCAGTTCTTC. Translated, it gives CASSLKTSGRASQYYNEQFF.

The V gene is TRBV28, the J gene TRBJ1-2; maybe TRBD1 (6 bases). Germline CDR1 MDHEN, CDR2 SYDVKM. The ends were cut back, 5 bases at V and 8 bases at J, with 18 bases in the middle. The CDR3 extends over 14 amino acids. CDR3 bases: TGTGCCAGCAGTCCCATTCGGGGGGCTGAGGGCTACACCTTC. Translated: CASSPIRGAEGYTF.

This sequence joins TRBV4-1 and TRBJ1-5, with a possible D match to TRBD1 (5 bases). The CDR3 extends over 17 amino acids. V shed 3 bases and J shed 0 bases, with 15 bases lying between them. Germline CDR1 reads MGHRA; CDR2 reads YSYEKL. CDR3 residues: CASSHKGGQGSNQPQHF. In nucleotides, the CDR3 is TGCGCCAGCAGCCACAAGGGCGGGCAGGGTAGCAATCAGCCCCAGCATTTT.

This clone was observed once. This rearrangement joins TRBV15 to TRBJ2-7; TRBD2 matches at 8 bases. This CDR3 comprises 14 residues. Germline trimming cut 3 bases from V and 3 bases from J; bases unmatched to any gene: 4. The germline gives CDR1 LNHNV, CDR2 YYDKDF (reference sequence). In DNA form, the CDR3 reads TGTGCCACCAGCAGGCTACTAGCGGACTACGAGCAGTACTTC. Translated, it gives CATSRLLADYEQYF. Supplemented by reference TRBV15 and TRBJ2-7, the full variable domain reads DAMVIQNPRYQVTQFGKPVTLSCSQTLNHNVMYWYQQKSSQAPKLLFHYYDKDFNNEADTPDNFQSRRPNTSFCFLDIRSPGLGDTAMYLCATSRLLADYEQYFGPGTRLTVT.

The chain recombines TRBV5-5 with TRBJ2-5; 10 bases are shared with TRBD1. Germline-derived CDR1 and CDR2 are SGHKS and YYEKEE (reference sequence). This CDR3 comprises 17 residues. Trimming at V came to 3 bases and at J to 6 bases, leaving 14 bases not matched to a gene. The CDR3 DNA sequence: TGTGCCAGCAGCTGGGGGCCTGGGACAGGGGACGTAAAGACCCAGTACTTC. Translated, it gives CASSWGPGTGDVKTQYF.

This clone came up many times. The genes are TRBV2 and TRBJ2-6; D gene ambiguous. The CDR3 has 17 residues. The ends were cut back, 3 bases at V and 1 base at J, with 13 bases in the middle. CDR1 SNHLY and CDR2 FYNNEI come from the germline V gene. The CDR3 sequence is CASSDFRRSSGANVLTF. In DNA, the CDR3 is TGTGCCAGCAGTGATTTCCGGCGAAGTTCTGGGGCCAACGTCCTGACTTTC.

The V and J genes are TRBV28 and TRBJ2-7; 8 bases line up with TRBD2. The CDR3 spans 16 residues. Unmatched junction bases numbered 13, after V lost 3 bases and J lost 6 bases. The germline gives CDR1 MDHEN, CDR2 SYDVKM. CDR3: CASSLLRGRTTREQYF. In DNA, the CDR3 is TGTGCCAGCAGTTTGTTACGCGGGAGGACCACACGCGAGCAGTACTTC.

The chain combines TRBV18 with TRBJ2-5; no clear D gene. CDR3 length: 14 amino acids. Trimming cost V 3 bases and J 1 base, with 9 bases left between them. Germline CDR1 is KGHSH and CDR2 is LQKENI. The CDR3 sequence is CASSPAAPQETQYF. The CDR3 nucleotides read TGTGCCAGCTCACCGGCGGCGCCCCAAGAGACCCAGTACTTC.

The table lists this clone with a few counts. This chain uses TRBV19 with TRBJ2-7, with D possibly matching TRBD1 (5 bases). V lost 5 bases and J lost 5, with 25 bases in between. Looked up from germline, CDR1 is LNHDA and CDR2 is SQIVND (reference sequence). The CDR3 consists of 17 residues. The CDR3: CASSYVRTGLGVDEQYF. CDR3 DNA: TGTGCCAGTAGTTATGTCCGTACAGGTTTAGGGGTTGACGAGCAGTACTTC.

This chain uses TRBV4-1 with TRBJ1-1; possibly TRBD1 for D (6 bases). The V gene lost 1 base and the J gene lost 4 bases, with 13 bases spanning the gap. This CDR3 has 15 residues. Per germline, CDR1 MGHRA and CDR2 YSYEKL. Written as DNA, the CDR3 is TGCGCCAGCAGCCAAGCAGCAACGACAGGCACTGAAGCTTTCTTT. Its protein is CASSQAATTGTEAFF.

CDR3 region: CASSIGVSGNTIYF. The CDR3 DNA reads TGTGCCAGTAGTATTGGAGTCTCTGGAAACACCATATATTTT. The chain uses TRBV19 and TRBJ1-3; D uncertain. The CDR3 spans 14 residues. CDR1 and CDR2 (germline): LNHDA, SQIVND (reference sequence). V was pared by 3 bases and J by 0 bases, with 6 bases between.

The CDR3 DNA sequence: TGTGCCAGCAGCCAGGGCGAAGGACAGGGGCTTTTGACCCAGTACTTC. Amino acid sequence: CASSQGEGQGLLTQYF. The chain links TRBV4-2 to TRBJ2-5; 9 bases are shared with TRBD1. Germline CDR1 LGHNA, CDR2 YNFKEQ. CDR3 length: 16 amino acids. V shed 3 bases, J shed 7 bases, and the junction held 12 bases outside the gene matches.

The rearrangement uses TRBV6-6 and TRBJ2-3, with 7 bases fitting TRBD1. V shed 2 bases, J shed 2 bases, and the junction held 4 bases outside the gene matches. Per germline, CDR1 MNHNY and CDR2 SVGAGI (reference sequence). CDR3 size: 15 residues. The CDR3 DNA is TGTGCCAGCAGTTACGGGACAGCCTACACAGATACGCAGTATTTT. Translation gives CASSYGTAYTDTQYF.

The chain carries TRBV28 and TRBJ1-4, with TRBD1 identical over 10 bases. The CDR3 totals 17 residues. V was pared by 4 bases and J by 4 bases, with 9 bases of the junction left unmatched. The germline V gene encodes CDR1 MDHEN and CDR2 SYDVKM. CDR3 coding DNA: TGTGCCAGCAGTTCAAGGGGACAGGGGCTATTTAATGAAAAACTGTTTTTT. It yields the protein CASSSRGQGLFNEKLFF.

The rearrangement uses TRBV4-1 and TRBJ2-7; 9 bases fit TRBD2. CDR1 is MGHRA and CDR2 is YSYEKL in the germline V gene. J gave up 9 bases and V 0 bases, and 9 bases lay outside the gene matches. CDR3 length equals 15 residues. This chain's CDR3 is CASSQDRAGGFRQYF. CDR3 nucleotide sequence: TGCGCCAGCAGCCAAGATCGAGCGGGAGGATTTCGGCAGTACTTC.

This clone has more than one count but fewer than ten. The V and J genes are TRBV6-4 and TRBJ1-2, with 8 nucleotides matching TRBD1. Trimming took 4 bases from V and 8 from J; bases not matched to a gene: 12. The CDR3 length is 15 residues. In germline, CDR1 is MRHNA, CDR2 SNTAGT. CDR3 sequence (DNA): TGTGCCAGCAGTGTAGACCACGGACAGGGTGGAGGCTACACCTTC. Encoded protein: CASSVDHGQGGGYTF.

In this sample, this clone turned up once. The sample carries other DNA sequences with the same CDR3. The rearrangement uses TRBV6-1 and TRBJ1-1; D is unresolved. Germline-derived CDR1 and CDR2 are MNHNS and SASEGT. The CDR3 sequence is 13 residues long. The germline V and J ends were trimmed by 6 bases and 0 bases, with 8 bases remaining between them. CDR3 region: CASRETLNTEAFF. The CDR3 DNA sequence: TGTGCCAGCAGAGAGACACTGAACACTGAAGCTTTCTTT.

Points on this clone: Other DNA sequences in this specimen translate into the identical CDR3. V gene TRBV5-1 combines with J gene TRBJ2-1, with TRBD2 matching 11 bases. Germline V gene sequence: CDR1 SGHRS, CDR2 YFSETQ. CDR3 length equals 15 residues. V was pared by 3 bases and J by 5 bases, with 4 bases of the junction left unmatched. CDR3 nucleotides: TGCGCCAGCAGCTCCGGGACTAGCGGAAACAATGAGCAGTTCTTC. This translates into CASSSGTSGNNEQFF. Variable domain in full (rest from reference TRBV5-1 and TRBJ2-1): KAGVTQTPRYLIKTRGQQVTLSCSPISGHRSVSWYQQTPGQGLQFLFEYFSETQRNKGNFPGRFSGRQFSNSRSEMNVSTLELGDSALYLCASSSGTSGNNEQFFGPGTRLTVL.

The rearrangement links TRBV5-4 to TRBJ1-3; D uncertain. Trimming pared 2 bases from V and 1 base from J, leaving 4 bases between. In germline, CDR1 is SGHNT, CDR2 YYREEE (reference sequence). The CDR3 is 13 amino acids. CDR3 DNA sequence: TGTGCCAGCAGCTTCAAGTCTGGAAACACCATATATTTT. Its protein is CASSFKSGNTIYF.